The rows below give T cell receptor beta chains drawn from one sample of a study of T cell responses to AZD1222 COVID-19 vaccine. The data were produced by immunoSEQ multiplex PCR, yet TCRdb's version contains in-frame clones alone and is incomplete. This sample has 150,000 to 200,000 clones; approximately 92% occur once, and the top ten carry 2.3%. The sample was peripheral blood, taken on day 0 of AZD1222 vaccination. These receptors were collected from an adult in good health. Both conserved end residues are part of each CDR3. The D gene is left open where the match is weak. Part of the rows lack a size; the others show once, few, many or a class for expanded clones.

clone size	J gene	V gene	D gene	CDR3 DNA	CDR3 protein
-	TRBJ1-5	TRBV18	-	TGTGCCAGCTCAAAACAGGATAGCAATCAGCCCCAGCATTTT	CASSKQDSNQPQHF
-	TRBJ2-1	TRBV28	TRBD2	TGTGCCAGCAGTTTCAGTCTAGCGGGAGCGGGTGAGCAGTTCTTC	CASSFSLAGAGEQFF
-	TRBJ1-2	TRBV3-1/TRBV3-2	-	TGTGCCAGCAGTGACACTTCGGGGTCCGGGGGCTACACCTTC	CASSDTSGSGGYTF
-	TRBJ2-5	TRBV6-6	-	TGTGCCAGCAGACAAGAGACCCAGTACTTC	CASRQETQYF
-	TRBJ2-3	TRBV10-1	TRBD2	TGCGCCAGCAGTGAAAGGACGGGGGGATACAGCACAGATACGCAGTATTTT	CASSERTGGYSTDTQYF
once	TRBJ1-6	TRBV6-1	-	TGTGCCAGCAGTGAATCAGACGGCTATAATTCACCCCTCCACTTT	CASSESDGYNSPLHF
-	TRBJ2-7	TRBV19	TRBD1	TGTGCCAGTAGTTTAAAACAGGGGAAAGGCGAGCAGTACTTC	CASSLKQGKGEQYF
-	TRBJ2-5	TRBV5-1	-	TGCGCCAGCAGCTTGGCCGTAGATGAGACCCAGTACTTC	CASSLAVDETQYF
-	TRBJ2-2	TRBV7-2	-	TGTGCCAGCAGCTCGCGGGGCAATACCCGACCCGGGGAGCTGTTTTTT	CASSSRGNTRPGELFF
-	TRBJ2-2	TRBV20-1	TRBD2	TGCAGTGCCAGTAGACTAGCGGCTAACACCGGGGAGCTGTTTTTT	CSASRLAANTGELFF
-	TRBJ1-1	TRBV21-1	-	TGTGCCAGCAGTCACCCCCGGGGGGTAAACACTGAAGCTTTCTTT	CASSHPRGVNTEAFF
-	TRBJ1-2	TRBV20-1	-	TGCAGTTGGTGGGGACTTTATGGCTACACCTTC	CSWWGLYGYTF
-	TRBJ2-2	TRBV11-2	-	TGTGCCAGCAGCCCCCGGACTTCCTTAATCACCGGGGAGCTGTTTTTT	CASSPRTSLITGELFF
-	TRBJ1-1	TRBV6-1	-	TGTGCCAGCAGTGAGGGTGGCGGGACCTCGAACACTGAAGCTTTCTTT	CASSEGGGTSNTEAFF
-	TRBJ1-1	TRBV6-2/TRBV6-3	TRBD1	TGTGCCAGCAGTTGGGGACAGGGGTACACTGAAGCTTTCTTT	CASSWGQGYTEAFF
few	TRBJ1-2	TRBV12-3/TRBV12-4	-	TGTGCCAGCAGTTTGGCCGGGGTCGGCTACACCTTC	CASSLAGVGYTF
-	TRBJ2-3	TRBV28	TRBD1	TGTGCCAGCAGTCCGGCAGGGACAGGGTTCTCAGATACGCAGTATTTT	CASSPAGTGFSDTQYF
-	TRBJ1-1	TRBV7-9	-	TGTGCCAGCAGCTTAGGTGGTGAAGCTTTCTTT	CASSLGGEAFF
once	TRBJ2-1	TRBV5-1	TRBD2	TGCGCCAGCAGCTTGGTAGGACTAGCGGGAGGGCCTGAGCAGTTCTTC	CASSLVGLAGGPEQFF
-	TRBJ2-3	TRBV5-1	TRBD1	TGCGCCAGCAGCCTCGCGACAGGGGGGTTTGGTACGCAGTATTTT	CASSLATGGFGTQYF
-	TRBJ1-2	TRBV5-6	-	TGTGCCAGCAGCTTGGTAAGGGATTCTGGCTACACCTTC	CASSLVRDSGYTF
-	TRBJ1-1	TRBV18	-	TGTGCCAGCTCACCAGTAAGCAACAGGCAGAACACTGAAGCTTTCTTT	CASSPVSNRQNTEAFF
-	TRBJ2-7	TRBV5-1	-	TGCGCCAGCAGCTTGGCGCAGGGGGGGACTGGCGAGCAGTACTTC	CASSLAQGGTGEQYF
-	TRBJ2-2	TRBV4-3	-	TGCGCCAGCAGCCACAGACCCGGGGAGCTGTTTTTT	CASSHRPGELFF
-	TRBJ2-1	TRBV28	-	TGTGCCAGCAGTCTTACAGGGAATGAGCAGTTCTTC	CASSLTGNEQFF
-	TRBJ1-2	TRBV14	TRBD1	TGTGCCAGCAGCCAAGGCTCAGGGGGCGATGGCTACACCTTC	CASSQGSGGDGYTF
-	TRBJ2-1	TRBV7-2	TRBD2	TGTGCCAGCAGCTTAGGGGTAGCGGGGGCTAATGAGCAGTTCTTC	CASSLGVAGANEQFF
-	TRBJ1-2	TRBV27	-	TGTGCCAGCAGTTTGAACAGGGCCTATGGCTACACCTTC	CASSLNRAYGYTF
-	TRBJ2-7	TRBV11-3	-	TGTGCCAGCAGCTTAGGGGGGCAGTACTTC	CASSLGGQYF
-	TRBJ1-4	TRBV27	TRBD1	TGTGCCAGCAGTTTCAGGGGGGTCGGTGAAAAACTGTTTTTT	CASSFRGVGEKLFF
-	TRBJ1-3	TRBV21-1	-	TGTGCCAGCAGCAAATATAAAACTGGGGGACCCAGCTCTGGAAACACCATATATTTT	CASSKYKTGGPSSGNTIYF
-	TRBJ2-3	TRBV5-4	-	TGTGCCAGCAGCCAACAGGGAGGGAGGAAAGATACGCAGTATTTT	CASSQQGGRKDTQYF
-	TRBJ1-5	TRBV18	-	TGTGCCAGCTCGTCCAGCGGGGGGGGTGTCGGTCAGCCCCAGCATTTT	CASSSSGGGVGQPQHF
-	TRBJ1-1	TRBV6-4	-	TGTGCCAGCAGTGACGGTCGAGCTTTCTTT	CASSDGRAFF
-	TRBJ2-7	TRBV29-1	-	TGCAGCGGTGAAACGATGGAGGGGGGTGAGCAGTACTTC	CSGETMEGGEQYF
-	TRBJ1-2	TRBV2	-	TGTGCCAGCACCGAAACAGGGTTCTATGGCTACACCTTC	CASTETGFYGYTF
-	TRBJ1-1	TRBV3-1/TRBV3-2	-	TGTGCCAGCAGCCGCATGGGACCTAACACTGAAGCTTTCTTT	CASSRMGPNTEAFF
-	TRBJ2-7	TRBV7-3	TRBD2	TGTGCCAGCAGCTTACTAGCGGGGCGAACCTACGAGCAGTACTTC	CASSLLAGRTYEQYF
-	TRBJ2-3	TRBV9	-	TGTGCCAGCAGCGTCAATCACCCGGGGGGCCTAAGAGACACAGATACGCAGTATTTT	CASSVNHPGGLRDTDTQYF
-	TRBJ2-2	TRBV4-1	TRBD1	TGCGCCAGCAGCCAAAAGGGGACAGGGGCCACCGGGGAGCTGTTTTTT	CASSQKGTGATGELFF
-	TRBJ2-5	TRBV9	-	TGTGCCAGCAGCCATGCAACCTTGGGGGAGACCCAGTACTTC	CASSHATLGETQYF
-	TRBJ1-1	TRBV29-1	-	TGCAGCGTTGAAAGGTTCGGGTCCCTAGGGGGAGCTTTCTTT	CSVERFGSLGGAFF
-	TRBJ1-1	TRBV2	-	TGTGCCAGCAGCCAAGGGGGATATACTGAAGCTTTCTTT	CASSQGGYTEAFF
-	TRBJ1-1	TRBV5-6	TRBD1	TGTGCCAGCAGCCCACCACAGGGGACTGACACTGAAGCTTTCTTT	CASSPPQGTDTEAFF
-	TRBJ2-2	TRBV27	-	TGTGCCAGCACCGGTAGGGACACCGGGGAGCTGTTTTTT	CASTGRDTGELFF
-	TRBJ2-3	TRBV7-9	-	-	CASSFTSVASTDTQYF
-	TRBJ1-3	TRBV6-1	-	TGTGCCAGCAGTGACATGAGCTCTGGAAACACCATATATTTT	CASSDMSSGNTIYF
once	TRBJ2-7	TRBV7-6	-	TGTGCCAGCAGCTTATACCAGGGACCAACCTACGAGCAGTACTTC	CASSLYQGPTYEQYF
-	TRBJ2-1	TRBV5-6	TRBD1	TGTGCCAGCAGCAGATCCGGGACAGGGAACTACAATGAGCAGTTCTTC	CASSRSGTGNYNEQFF
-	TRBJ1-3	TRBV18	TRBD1	TGTGCCAGCTCACCCGGACAGGGTCTCTCTGGAAACACCATATATTTT	CASSPGQGLSGNTIYF
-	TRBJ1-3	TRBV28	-	TGTGCCAGTCTACAGGGTGGCTCTGGAAACACCATATATTTT	CASLQGGSGNTIYF
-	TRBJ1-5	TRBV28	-	TGTGCCAGCCGACAGCTGTATCAGCCCCAGCATTTT	CASRQLYQPQHF